In its sample, the clone carrying this TCR beta chain was seen once. The sample is drawn from a study of blood T cells in healthy people across ages. With a J-beta primer mix and a sample-barcoded 5' primer, a second PCR ran roughly 6 to 11 cycles. TCRdb re-derived calls from the 5' RACE reads in MiXCR, one entry per CDR3 protein. This table has approximately 2,000,000 distinct CDR3 sequences, more than 35% appearing once. V lost 1 base to trimming and J lost 4 bases; unmatched junction nucleotides: 1. The V gene's germline CDR1 is LGHDT and CDR2 YNNKEL (reference sequence). There are 16 residues in the CDR3.

The V gene is TRBV3-1, the J gene TRBJ2-3; 14 nucleotides align to TRBD2. This receptor was taken from a human donor in good health. Sequencing was done on a sample of blood. The CDR3 region is CASSQGLAGGPDTQYF. CDR3 DNA sequence: TGTGCCAGCAGCCAAGGACTAGCGGGGGGGCCAGATACGCAGTATTTT.